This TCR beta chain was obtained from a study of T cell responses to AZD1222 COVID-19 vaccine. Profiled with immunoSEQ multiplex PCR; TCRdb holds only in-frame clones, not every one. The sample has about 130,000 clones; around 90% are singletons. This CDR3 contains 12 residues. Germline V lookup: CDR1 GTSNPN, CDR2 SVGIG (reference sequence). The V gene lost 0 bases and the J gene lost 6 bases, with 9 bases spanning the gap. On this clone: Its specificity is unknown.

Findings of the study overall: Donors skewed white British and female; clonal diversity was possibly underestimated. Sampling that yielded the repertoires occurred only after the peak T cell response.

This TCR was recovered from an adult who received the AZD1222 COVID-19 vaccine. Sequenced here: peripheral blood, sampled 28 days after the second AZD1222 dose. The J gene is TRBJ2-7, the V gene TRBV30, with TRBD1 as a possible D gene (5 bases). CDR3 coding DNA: TGTGCCTGGAGTGTAACCCAGGGCGAGCAGTACTTC. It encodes CAWSVTQGEQYF. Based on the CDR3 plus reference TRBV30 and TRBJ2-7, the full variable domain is SQTIHQWPATLVQPVGSPLSLECTVEGTSNPNLYWYRQAAGRGLQLLFYSVGIGQISSEVPQNLSASRPQDRQFILSSKKLLLSDSGFYLCAWSVTQGEQYFGPGTRLTVT.